Shown below are 21 T cell receptor beta chains from a single sample sequenced in a study of vaccination and CD4 T cells after COVID-19. TCRdb redid the calling of the PCR reads with MiXCR, one entry per CDR3 protein. The table includes about 18,000 distinct CDR3 sequences, less than 65% detected once. The specimen was CD4+ T cells from blood, collected after SARS-CoV-2 vaccination. The source of these receptors is a human donor who had recovered from COVID-19.

The V and J genes are TRBV20-1 and TRBJ1-1; TRBD1 matches at 7 bases. The CDR3 loop spans 13 amino acids. The germline CDR1 and CDR2 sequences are DFQATT and SNEGSKA (reference sequence). The junction had 8 bases not matched to a gene; V was cut back by 6 bases and J by 4 bases. The CDR3 protein is CSARLDRATEAFF. DNA of the CDR3: TGCAGTGCCAGACTCGACAGGGCCACTGAAGCTTTCTTT.

The chain carries TRBV19 and TRBJ1-2, with D unresolved. This CDR3 spans 13 amino acids. Trimming removed 5 bases at V and 8 bases at J, with 15 bases between. Germline CDR1 and CDR2: LNHDA and SQIVND (reference sequence). The chain's CDR3 is CASSPWREPGYTF. The CDR3, as DNA: TGTGCCAGTAGTCCCTGGAGGGAACCCGGCTACACCTTC.

The V gene is TRBV6-1, the J gene TRBJ1-2; D not resolved. Germline V gene lookup returns CDR1 MNHNS and CDR2 SASEGT. The V end lost 4 bases, the J end lost 0 bases, and 12 bases lay between the germline ends. There are 15 residues in the CDR3. CDR3 bases: TGTGCCAGCAGTGCCGAAGGTCTTGCTAACTATGGCTACACCTTC. It codes for CASSAEGLANYGYTF.

The DNA of the CDR3 is TGTGCCAGCAGCGTAGTGAGCAGGCCCCGGGGCAATGAGCAGTTCTTC. Its protein is CASSVVSRPRGNEQFF. The V gene is TRBV9, the J gene TRBJ2-1, with D possibly TRBD2 on 5 matching bases. Germline CDR1 reads SGDLS; CDR2 reads YYNGEE. The V end lost 0 bases, the J end lost 6 bases, and 16 bases lay between the germline ends. The CDR3 is 16 amino acids.

The chain is built from TRBV5-4 and TRBJ2-7; 8 nucleotides agree with TRBD2. The germline V gene has CDR1 SGHNT and CDR2 YYREEE (reference sequence). After removal of 4 bases from V and 5 bases from J, the junction contained 8 bases not matched to a gene. This CDR3 is 14 amino acids long. In nucleotides, the CDR3 is TGTGCCAGCAGCCATAGGACTAGCCCCGACGAGCAGTACTTC. The encoded protein is CASSHRTSPDEQYF.

This chain joins TRBV21-1 and TRBJ1-2; TRBD1, as called in the table, went unchecked against the DNA. TRBV21-1 represents a pseudogene. The CDR3 covers 16 residues. The CDR3 region is CASSKDRQINFYGYTF. The DNA of the CDR3 is TGTGCCAGCAGCAAAGATAGACAGATCAACTTCTATGGCTACACCTTC.

For the CDR3, the DNA is TGTGCCAGTAGTATCGGCGGGAATGAAAAACTGTTTTTT. It encodes CASSIGGNEKLFF. V is TRBV19 and J is TRBJ1-4, with D uncertain. Looked up from germline, CDR1 is LNHDA and CDR2 is SQIVND (reference sequence). The CDR3 loop spans 13 amino acids. Trimming stripped 3 bases from V and 5 bases from J, with 7 bases between.

J is TRBJ1-4 and V is TRBV15, with 7 bases aligning to TRBD1. The V gene end was trimmed by 2 bases and the J gene end by 8 bases; junction bases not matched to a gene: 8. Germline V gene lookup returns CDR1 LNHNV and CDR2 YYDKDF (reference sequence). The CDR3 spans 15 residues. CDR3: CATSRRQGMLEKLFF. The CDR3 coding sequence is TGTGCCACCAGCAGAAGACAGGGTATGCTAGAAAAACTGTTTTTT.

This clonotype was counted a single time. The chain combines TRBV7-9 with TRBJ1-6, with a weak D call TRBD1 (5 bases). CDR1 and CDR2 (germline): SEHNR, FQNEAQ (reference sequence). The CDR3 contains 15 residues. The V and J ends lost 5 bases and 5 bases respectively, with 13 bases between them. CDR3 loop: CASSPLSGNNSPLHF. The CDR3 DNA is TGTGCCAGCAGCCCTCTTTCAGGGAATAATTCACCCCTCCACTTT.

Only a few counts were recorded for this clonotype. This chain connects TRBV6-1 to TRBJ1-2, with D maybe TRBD1 (5 bases). V lost 5 bases and J 4 bases, leaving 14 bases between the germline ends. The CDR3 is made up of 14 amino acids. Looked up from germline, CDR1 is MNHNS and CDR2 is SASEGT. DNA of the CDR3: TGTGCCAGCAGTCCTGGACATCCCCTCTATGGCTACACCTTC. Encoded protein: CASSPGHPLYGYTF.

The V and J genes are TRBV2 and TRBJ1-1; D not certain. Trimming stripped 7 bases from V and 5 bases from J, with 11 bases between. The germline gives CDR1 SNHLY, CDR2 FYNNEI. CDR3 size: 12 residues. The CDR3 sequence: CASMYRRTEAFF. The CDR3 nucleotides read TGTGCCAGCATGTACAGACGGACTGAAGCTTTCTTT.

The chain employs TRBV20-1 and TRBJ2-5, with 8 bases lining up with TRBD2. Germline V gene data show CDR1 as DFQATT and CDR2 as SNEGSKA (reference sequence). This CDR3 has 16 residues. Trimming at V came to 0 bases and at J to 4 bases, leaving 10 bases not matched to a gene. CDR3 residues: CSARDMAGGWGETQYF. Written as DNA, the CDR3 is TGCAGTGCTAGAGATATGGCGGGAGGTTGGGGAGAGACCCAGTACTTC.

CDR3 protein: CASSFVTGGITGELFF. The CDR3 DNA reads as TGTGCCAGCAGTTTTGTTACGGGAGGAATCACCGGGGAGCTGTTTTTT. V usage is TRBV12-3 or TRBV12-4 and J usage is TRBJ2-2; 7 bases map to TRBD2. The CDR3 has 16 residues. V trimming: 3 bases; J trimming: 4 bases; junction bases outside the gene matches: 8.

The chain carries TRBV20-1 and TRBJ1-1; D may be TRBD1 (5 bases). The germline gives CDR1 DFQATT, CDR2 SNEGSKA (reference sequence). V dropped 3 bases and J dropped 5 bases, with 13 bases sitting between them. The CDR3 covers 13 residues. In DNA, the CDR3 is TGCAGTGCTAGCCCCCAGGGCTTTACTGAAGCTTTCTTT. Its translation is CSASPQGFTEAFF.

The gene calls are TRBV7-3 and TRBJ2-7, with D hard to call. The CDR3 length is 15 residues. CDR1 is SGHTA, CDR2 FQGTGA, per germline. The V and J ends lost 2 bases and 4 bases respectively, with 15 bases between them. The DNA for the CDR3 is TGTGCCAGCAGCTTATATGGGGTCGTCGGATACGAGCAGTACTTC. It translates to CASSLYGVVGYEQYF.

The V call is TRBV29-1, the J call TRBJ2-7; D perhaps matches TRBD1 (6 bases). Germline V gives CDR1 SQVTM, CDR2 ANQGSEA. The ends were cut back, 4 bases at V and 0 bases at J, with 22 bases in the middle. This CDR3 contains 17 residues. The CDR3 loop reads CSVGDPQGGRYSYEQYF. The CDR3 DNA reads TGCAGCGTTGGGGATCCACAGGGCGGCCGCTACTCCTACGAGCAGTACTTC.

The chain combines TRBV20-1 with TRBJ2-5, with TRBD2 matching over 9 bases. After removal of 3 bases from V and 4 bases from J, the junction contained 9 bases not matched to a gene. Germline V gene data show CDR1 as DFQATT and CDR2 as SNEGSKA (reference sequence). The CDR3 is made up of 15 amino acids. The CDR3 coding sequence is TGCAGTGCTAGTTCCAGCGGGAGGATACGAGAGACCCAGTACTTC. Translating gives CSASSSGRIRETQYF.

The J gene is TRBJ2-3, the V gene TRBV5-5, with 13 bases that match TRBD2. J gave up 4 bases and V 3 bases, and 2 bases lay outside the gene matches. Germline V gene lookup returns CDR1 SGHKS and CDR2 YYEKEE (reference sequence). The length of the CDR3 is 15 residues. CDR3 amino acids: CASSWGTSGADTQYF. CDR3 in DNA: TGTGCCAGCAGCTGGGGGACTAGCGGGGCAGATACGCAGTATTTT.

V usage is TRBV6-5 and J usage is TRBJ1-6; 10 bases are shared with TRBD1. The CDR3 contains 14 residues. After removal of 2 bases from V and 8 bases from J, the junction contained 0 bases not matched to a gene. Germline loops: CDR1 MNHEY, CDR2 SVGAGI. The CDR3 spells CASSYGQGDSPLHF. The DNA for the CDR3 is TGTGCCAGCAGTTACGGACAGGGGGATTCACCCCTCCACTTT.

CDR3 amino acids: CASSELAGVSHEQFF. Written as DNA, the CDR3 is TGTGCCAGCAGTGAACTAGCGGGAGTATCCCATGAGCAGTTCTTC. V is TRBV6-1 and J is TRBJ2-1, with 10 bases identical to TRBD2. The CDR3 spans 15 residues. Germline V gene lookup returns CDR1 MNHNS and CDR2 SASEGT. V lost 2 bases to trimming and J lost 8 bases; unmatched junction nucleotides: 6.

J is TRBJ2-5 and V is TRBV5-1; D unresolved. V lost 4 bases and J 5 bases, leaving 18 bases between the germline ends. The CDR3 sequence is 15 residues long. Germline V gene lookup returns CDR1 SGHRS and CDR2 YFSETQ. The CDR3 sequence: CASSARRQPSETQYF. The CDR3 nucleotides read TGCGCCAGCAGCGCGCGACGGCAACCCTCGGAGACCCAGTACTTC. Full variable domain (missing parts from reference TRBV5-1 and TRBJ2-5): KAGVTQTPRYLIKTRGQQVTLSCSPISGHRSVSWYQQTPGQGLQFLFEYFSETQRNKGNFPGRFSGRQFSNSRSEMNVSTLELGDSALYLCASSARRQPSETQYFGPGTRLLVL.